Listed here are 13 T cell receptor beta chains from one sample, sequenced in a study of cytomegalovirus exposure and HLA in healthy donors. Both 60 Vbeta primers and 13 Jbeta primers went into the PCR. Profiling relied on immunoSEQ multiplex PCR, and the TCRdb table lists in-frame clones only, not all of them. Of 150,000 to 200,000 clones in the sample, 75% to 85% are singletons; the top ten hold roughly 7.3%. Sequences were obtained from PBMCs. The receptors were gathered from a male donor in good health and CMV-seropositive.

The CDR3 bases are TGCGCCAGCAGCTTGGGTCTAGGGGTTCATGGCTACACCTTC. Translating it yields CASSLGLGVHGYTF. The chain uses TRBV5-1 and TRBJ1-2, with D possibly matching TRBD1 (5 bases). The germline V gene has CDR1 SGHRS and CDR2 YFSETQ. V lost 0 bases and J 6 bases, leaving 12 bases between the germline ends. The CDR3 consists of 14 residues. Variable domain in full (rest from reference TRBV5-1 and TRBJ1-2): KAGVTQTPRYLIKTRGQQVTLSCSPISGHRSVSWYQQTPGQGLQFLFEYFSETQRNKGNFPGRFSGRQFSNSRSEMNVSTLELGDSALYLCASSLGLGVHGYTFGSGTRLTVV.

The CDR3 loop is CASSFGTDNQPQHF. The CDR3 DNA reads TGCGCCAGCAGCTTCGGGACAGACAATCAGCCCCAGCATTTT. The chain carries TRBV5-1 and TRBJ1-5; 7 bases fit TRBD1. CDR1 is SGHRS, CDR2 YFSETQ, per germline. The CDR3 is 14 amino acids. V lost 2 bases, J lost 3 bases, and 2 bases stayed unmatched.

This rearrangement joins TRBV7-9 to TRBJ1-2, with 7 bases lining up with TRBD1. Germline lookup yields CDR1 SEHNR and CDR2 FQNEAQ (reference sequence). Trimming removed 6 bases from V and 8 bases from J; junction bases left unmatched: 9. The CDR3 consists of 13 residues. CDR3 DNA sequence: TGTGCCAGCAGTTCCCGACAGGGCGGCGGCTACACCTTC. Translation gives CASSSRQGGGYTF.

The CDR3: CASSSTGSAGYTF. In DNA form, the CDR3 reads TGTGCCAGCAGCTCTACAGGGTCCGCTGGCTACACCTTC. The chain uses TRBV5-6 and TRBJ1-2; a possible D gene is TRBD1 (6 bases). V was trimmed by 3 bases and J by 7 bases, leaving 13 bases between them. The CDR3 covers 13 residues. Germline loops: CDR1 SGHDT, CDR2 YYEEEE.

This clone has more than one count but fewer than ten. This chain joins TRBV2 and TRBJ1-5; D unresolved. Trimming left V 3 bases short and J 3 bases short, with 6 bases between. Germline CDR1 is SNHLY and CDR2 is FYNNEI. The CDR3 consists of 13 residues. The chain's CDR3 is CASSERHNQPQHF. The CDR3 bases are TGTGCCAGCAGTGAGAGGCACAATCAGCCCCAGCATTTT.

This clone is large. DNA of the CDR3: TGTGCCAGCAGCCACTTCAAGACCTGGGGCAATTCACCCCTCCACTTT. Amino acid sequence: CASSHFKTWGNSPLHF. The chain joins TRBV14 to TRBJ1-6; TRBD1 is a possible D gene (5 bases). CDR3 length equals 16 residues. Germline loops: CDR1 SGHDN, CDR2 FVKESK. Trimming stripped 3 bases from V and 7 bases from J, with 16 bases between.

The genes are TRBV27 and TRBJ1-2; D possibly corresponds to TRBD1 (5 bases). This CDR3 comprises 17 residues. V was clipped by 3 bases and J by 3 bases, with 20 bases between them. Germline assignment: CDR1 MNHEY and CDR2 SMNVEV (reference sequence). Here the CDR3 DNA reads TGTGCCAGCAGTTTTACCCCGTGGGGGGGTGGTGACTATGGCTACACCTTC. Translated, it gives CASSFTPWGGGDYGYTF.

V is TRBV4-1 and J is TRBJ1-2; 8 bases are shared with TRBD1. The trim removed 4 bases at V and 4 bases at J, leaving 5 bases unmatched. In germline, CDR1 is MGHRA, CDR2 YSYEKL. The CDR3 sequence is 14 residues long. The CDR3 sequence: CASSPTGVSYGYTF. The CDR3 nucleotides read TGCGCCAGCAGCCCGACAGGGGTTAGCTATGGCTACACCTTC.

The chain links TRBV4-3 to TRBJ1-5; D remains unclear. The CDR3 sequence is 13 residues long. V lost 0 bases to trimming and J lost 9 bases, with 9 bases between them. Germline V CDR1 and CDR2: LGHNA, YSLEER. DNA for the CDR3: TGCGCCAGCAGCCAAGATGTAGGGAGGCCCCAGCATTTT. It encodes CASSQDVGRPQHF.

V is TRBV30 and J is TRBJ1-1; no definite D call. Trimming took 0 bases from V and 1 from J, leaving 6 bases between them. Germline CDR1 GTSNPN, CDR2 SVGIG (reference sequence). This CDR3 is 13 amino acids long. In nucleotides, the CDR3 is TGTGCCTGGAGTGTACTCGCGAACACTGAAGCTTTCTTT. Translation: CAWSVLANTEAFF.

Concerning this clone: Additional DNA sequences in this sample encode the identical CDR3. The gene calls are TRBV4-2 and TRBJ2-1, with 9 bases matching TRBD2. Germline CDR1 and CDR2: LGHNA and YNFKEQ. This CDR3 has 16 amino acids. The V segment lost 0 bases and the J segment 1 base; nucleotides outside the gene matches: 1. The CDR3 coding sequence is TGTGCCAGCAGCCAAGATAGCGGGGGTTCCTACAATGAGCAGTTCTTC. It encodes CASSQDSGGSYNEQFF.

CDR3 DNA sequence: TGTGCCAGCAGGGGTCCAGGCCTGGAAAAACTGTTTTTT. It specifies CASRGPGLEKLFF. This chain joins TRBV19 and TRBJ1-4; the D gene is possibly TRBD1 (6 bases). Germline V lookup: CDR1 LNHDA, CDR2 SQIVND (reference sequence). This CDR3 has 13 amino acids. The V and J ends lost 9 bases and 8 bases respectively, with 16 bases between them.

The chain is built from TRBV25-1 and TRBJ1-1; a possible D gene is TRBD1 (5 bases). Germline V gene sequence: CDR1 MGHDK, CDR2 SYGVNS. The CDR3 consists of 15 residues. V lost 1 base, J lost 3 bases, and 12 bases lay in between. CDR3 coding DNA: TGTGCCAGCAGTGAATTGGGGGGTACGGACACTGAAGCTTTCTTT. This codes for CASSELGGTDTEAFF.